This T cell receptor beta chain emerged from a study of type 1 regulatory T cells. Study summary: An in vitro protocol generated T-allo10, a Tr1-enriched, alloantigen-specific CD4 T cell product.

The CDR3 loop spans 14 amino acids. In germline, CDR1 is SGDLS, CDR2 YYNGEE. Trimming cost V 0 bases and J 5 bases, with 11 bases left between them. TCRdb redid the calling of the reads with MiXCR, one entry per CDR3 protein. Altogether approximately 97,000 distinct CDR3 sequences are present, 31% being singletons, with the ten largest covering 2% to 2.5%. The rearrangement links TRBV9 to TRBJ2-5; no reliable D call. The sample taken for sequencing was CD4+ T cells, either the whole sample or a sorted fraction (not recorded which). The receptor was derived from a human donor in good health. The CDR3 loop is CASSVDLRSETQYF. The CDR3 DNA is TGTGCCAGCAGCGTAGATCTGCGGTCGGAGACCCAGTACTTC. Together with reference TRBV9 and TRBJ2-5, the CDR3 gives the full variable domain: DSGVTQTPKHLITATGQRVTLRCSPRSGDLSVYWYQQSLDQGLQFLIQYYNGEERAKGNILERFSAQQFPDLHSELNLSSLELGDSALYFCASSVDLRSETQYFGPGTRLLVL.